The next 10 T cell receptor beta chains were all read from a single sample in a study of CD8 T cells in ankylosing spondylitis. A single record per CDR3 protein comes from TCRdb applying MiXCR to the 5' RACE reads. The table includes around 17,000 distinct CDR3 sequences, 7.5% to 9.5% detected once. The sample was blood. Receptors originate from a male donor with ankylosing spondylitis or in good health (not recorded which).

This clonotype is termed medium-sized. The CDR3 DNA reads as TGTGCCAGCAGTGAAGGAACCGGGGAGCTGTTTTTT. Amino acid sequence: CASSEGTGELFF. The chain couples TRBV25-1 to TRBJ2-2; D ambiguous. This CDR3 spans 12 amino acids. CDR1 and CDR2 (germline): MGHDK, SYGVNS. V gave up 2 bases and J gave up 5 bases, with 3 bases separating them.

This clonotype was detected ten times or more. The J gene is TRBJ1-5, the V gene TRBV12-3 or TRBV12-4, with 7 bases aligning to TRBD1. The CDR3 loop spans 14 amino acids. V was clipped by 3 bases and J by 3 bases; unmatched bases: 2. CDR3 amino acids: CASSLGQNNQPQHF. DNA for the CDR3: TGTGCCAGCAGTTTGGGACAGAACAATCAGCCCCAGCATTTT.

This clonotype was seen a few times. CDR3 DNA: TGTGCCATCAGCACGGGACAGCCCTCCTACGAGCAGTACTTC. Amino acid sequence: CAISTGQPSYEQYF. This chain links TRBV10-3 with TRBJ2-7, with TRBD1 identical over 7 bases. Looked up from germline, CDR1 is ENHRY and CDR2 is SYGVKD. The V and J ends lost 6 bases and 0 bases, in that order; junction bases with no gene match: 5. The CDR3 runs 14 residues.

V usage is TRBV3-1 and J usage is TRBJ2-2; possibly TRBD1 for D (6 bases). Trimming cost V 1 base and J 3 bases, with 12 bases left between them. CDR1 and CDR2 from the germline V gene are LGHDT and YNNKEL (reference sequence). The CDR3 length is 16 residues. The CDR3 DNA sequence: TGTGCCAGCAGCCAAGGCGGCACAGGGTACACCGGGGAGCTGTTTTTT. It translates to CASSQGGTGYTGELFF.

This clonotype was seen at least ten times. The chain uses TRBV7-2 and TRBJ1-4, with no clear D. Trimming removed 2 bases at V and 2 bases at J, with 18 bases between. CDR1 SGHTA and CDR2 FQGNSA come from the germline V gene. The CDR3 is 18 residues long. The CDR3 DNA is TGTGCCAGCAGCTTATTGGGCCTCCATTCGAGCACTAATGAAAAACTGTTTTTT. Protein product: CASSLLGLHSSTNEKLFF.

This clonotype was seen at least ten times. J is TRBJ2-1 and V is TRBV7-9; D possibly corresponds to TRBD2 (7 bases). V was shortened by 5 bases and J by 6 bases, with 14 bases between the two germline ends. The CDR3 spans 14 residues. Germline CDR1 reads SEHNR; CDR2 reads FQNEAQ (reference sequence). The CDR3 region is CASSQGGLSNEQFF. Written as DNA, the CDR3 is TGTGCCAGCAGCCAAGGGGGACTATCCAATGAGCAGTTCTTC.

This clonotype showed up many times. The chain is built from TRBV5-1 and TRBJ2-1; 8 bases are a match to TRBD2. CDR1 and CDR2 from the germline V gene are SGHRS and YFSETQ. The V and J ends lost 0 bases and 1 base, in that order; junction bases with no gene match: 6. The CDR3 spans 17 residues. In DNA, the CDR3 is TGCGCCAGCAGCTTGGGTTTGCGGGGGGTATCCTACAATGAGCAGTTCTTC. Protein product: CASSLGLRGVSYNEQFF.

Ten or more counts support this clonotype. The rearrangement joins TRBV7-2 to TRBJ2-3, with D hard to call. Germline V lookup: CDR1 SGHTA, CDR2 FQGNSA. Trimming took off 8 bases at V and 6 bases at J, with 15 bases between the two ends. The CDR3 covers 13 residues. CDR3 residues: CASARGFLDTQYF. The CDR3 region has the DNA TGTGCCAGCGCCCGAGGTTTCCTGGATACGCAGTATTTT.

The sample holds many counts of this clonotype. V usage is TRBV6-1 and J usage is TRBJ1-1; tentative D call: TRBD1 (5 bases). V dropped 2 bases and J dropped 5 bases, with 12 bases sitting between them. Looked up from germline, CDR1 is MNHNS and CDR2 is SASEGT. The CDR3 covers 14 residues. CDR3 sequence: CASSEQGRGTEAFF. The CDR3 DNA sequence: TGTGCCAGCAGTGAACAGGGTAGGGGAACTGAAGCTTTCTTT.

This clonotype was picked up a small number of times. This chain links TRBV5-1 with TRBJ2-3; D ambiguous. CDR1 SGHRS and CDR2 YFSETQ come from the germline V gene. Trimming pared 5 bases from V and 2 bases from J, leaving 12 bases between. This CDR3 region has 14 residues. The CDR3 sequence is CASRYQESTDTQYF. CDR3 DNA sequence: TGCGCCAGCAGGTACCAGGAATCCACAGATACGCAGTATTTT.